Each of the 21 T cell receptor beta chains below was sequenced from the same sample in a study of T cells expressing NK-cell markers. TCRdb reanalyzed the 5' RACE reads, giving one entry per CDR3 protein sequence and no DNA. The specimen's table records about 550,000 distinct CDR3 sequences. The specimen sequenced was blood T cells: a sorted CD56 or NKG2C T cell subset, CD4+ or CD8+ T cells, or bulk PBMC T cells (not recorded which). These receptors were collected from a man aged 18-30 years in good health.

The chain joins TRBV20-1 to TRBJ1-5; TCRdb designates TRBD1, a call that cannot be tested without DNA. This CDR3 comprises 16 residues. CDR1 and CDR2 (germline): DFQATT, SNEGSKA (reference sequence). CDR3 protein: CSARDFREGVNQPQHF.

The rearrangement links TRBV12-3 or TRBV12-4 to TRBJ2-1; lacking DNA, the TRBD2 call made by TCRdb goes unchecked. The CDR3 runs to 14 residues. The CDR3 reads CASSFPPQVNEQFF.

This rearrangement joins TRBV10-3 to TRBJ2-7; as DNA is missing, the TRBD2 call by TCRdb cannot be tested. CDR1 is ENHRY and CDR2 is SYGVKD in the germline V gene. This CDR3 comprises 15 residues. CDR3 sequence reads: CAISGTAQTVYEQYF.

The rearrangement links TRBV4-3 to TRBJ2-1; TCRdb names TRBD2, which stays unverified in the absence of DNA. The germline V gene has CDR1 LGHNA and CDR2 YSLEER. This CDR3 spans 15 amino acids. CDR3: CASNQGDRNSDEQFF.

The V gene is TRBV5-6, the J gene TRBJ2-1; TCRdb proposes TRBD2, but this gene call is untestable without DNA. The CDR3 runs 17 residues. Germline CDR1 is SGHDT and CDR2 is YYEEEE. The CDR3 reads CASSYKGGASALREQFF.

The chain joins TRBV7-9 to TRBJ2-5; TCRdb's D call of TRBD1 is untestable without DNA. Germline V lookup: CDR1 SEHNR, CDR2 FQNEAQ (reference sequence). CDR3 length equals 14 residues. CDR3 protein: CASSSDRGPETQYF.

This rearrangement joins TRBV7-3 to TRBJ2-5; the D call of TRBD1 rests on TCRdb alone, since no DNA is present to check it. Germline CDR1 SGHTA, CDR2 FQGTGA. CDR3 length: 15 residues. Here the CDR3 reads CASSFGTGNKKTQYF.

The chain employs TRBV6-4 and TRBJ2-3. This CDR3 contains 13 residues. Looked up from germline, CDR1 is MRHNA and CDR2 is SNTAGT. The CDR3: CASSDSWIDTQYF.

The V call is TRBV7-9, the J call TRBJ2-2. The CDR3 covers 14 residues. Germline CDR1 SEHNR, CDR2 FQNEAQ (reference sequence). This CDR3 is CASSGQVYTGELFF.

CDR3 sequence reads: CASGFTSGQETQYF. The chain joins TRBV12-5 to TRBJ2-5. The CDR3 spans 14 residues. Germline CDR1 reads LGHNT; CDR2 reads FRNRAP. Full variable domain (missing parts from reference TRBV12-5 and TRBJ2-5): DARVTQTPRHKVTEMGQEVTMRCQPILGHNTVFWYRQTMMQGLELLAYFRNRAPLDDSGMPKDRFSAEMPDATLATLKIQPSEPRDSAVYFCASGFTSGQETQYFGPGTRLLVL.

CDR3 loop: CASSPDGPVGQFF. The rearrangement joins TRBV7-8 to TRBJ2-1; TCRdb lists TRBD1, though no DNA is available to test this call. CDR1 SGHVS and CDR2 FQNEAQ come from the germline V gene. CDR3 size: 13 residues. Looking up the rest from reference TRBV7-8 and TRBJ2-1 gives the full variable domain: GAGVSQSPRYKVAKRGQDVALRCDPISGHVSLFWYQQALGQGPEFLTYFQNEAQLDKSGLPSDRFFAERPEGSVSTLKIQRTQQEDSAVYLCASSPDGPVGQFFGPGTRLTVL.

The chain links TRBV30 to TRBJ2-1. There are 15 residues in the CDR3. CDR1 is GTSNPN and CDR2 is SVGIG in the germline V gene (reference sequence). CDR3 residues: CAWSPLGLSYNEQFF.

This chain connects TRBV29-1 to TRBJ2-1; with no DNA, the TCRdb D assignment of TRBD1 cannot be verified. The CDR3 runs 11 residues. Germline V gives CDR1 SQVTM, CDR2 ANQGSEA. CDR3 sequence reads: CSVGGLNEQFF.

The chain couples TRBV27 to TRBJ2-1; TCRdb outputs TRBD1, but without DNA this stays unchecked. There are 12 residues in the CDR3. Germline values: CDR1 MNHEY, CDR2 SMNVEV (reference sequence). The chain's CDR3 is CASSGGWNEQFF.

The rearrangement joins TRBV5-6 to TRBJ1-5. Germline V gene sequence: CDR1 SGHDT, CDR2 YYEEEE. CDR3 size: 12 residues. CDR3 sequence: CASSLVDQPQHF.

The V and J genes are TRBV10-3 and TRBJ2-2; TCRdb reports TRBD2, a call that lacks DNA to check it against. The CDR3 is 15 amino acids. Germline loops: CDR1 ENHRY, CDR2 SYGVKD. The CDR3 loop reads CAISDLGLEFRELFF.

The rearrangement uses TRBV4-3 and TRBJ2-1. The germline CDR1 and CDR2 sequences are LGHNA and YSLEER. CDR3 length: 18 amino acids. The chain's CDR3 is CASSQDYGADSSYNEQFF.

The gene calls are TRBV29-1 and TRBJ2-2; TCRdb picks TRBD1, but there is no DNA to check that call. This CDR3 contains 14 residues. Looked up from germline, CDR1 is SQVTM and CDR2 is ANQGSEA. The CDR3 is CSVIGTGNTGELFF.

The chain joins TRBV12-3 or TRBV12-4 to TRBJ2-2; lacking DNA, the TRBD2 call made by TCRdb goes unchecked. There are 20 residues in the CDR3. This CDR3 is CASSPFPPQGGSFGTGELFF.

V is TRBV4-3 and J is TRBJ2-1. Germline-derived CDR1 and CDR2 are LGHNA and YSLEER. This CDR3 region has 15 residues. This chain's CDR3 is CASSQVLAAYNEQFF.

The CDR3 spells CSVDRGDQQYF. The gene calls are TRBV29-1 and TRBJ2-7; TCRdb names TRBD1, which stays unverified in the absence of DNA. Germline V gives CDR1 SQVTM, CDR2 ANQGSEA. CDR3 length: 11 amino acids.